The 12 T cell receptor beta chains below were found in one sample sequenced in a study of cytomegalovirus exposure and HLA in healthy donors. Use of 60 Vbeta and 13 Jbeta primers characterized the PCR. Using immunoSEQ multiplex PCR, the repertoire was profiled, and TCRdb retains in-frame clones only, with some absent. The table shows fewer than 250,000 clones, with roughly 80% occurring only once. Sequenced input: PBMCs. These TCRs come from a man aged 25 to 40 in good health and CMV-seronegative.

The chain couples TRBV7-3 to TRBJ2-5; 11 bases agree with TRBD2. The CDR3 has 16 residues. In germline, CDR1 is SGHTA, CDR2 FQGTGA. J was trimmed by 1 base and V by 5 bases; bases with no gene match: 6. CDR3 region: CASSPGGTSGQETQYF. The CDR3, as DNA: TGTGCCAGCAGCCCTGGGGGGACTAGCGGCCAAGAGACCCAGTACTTC.

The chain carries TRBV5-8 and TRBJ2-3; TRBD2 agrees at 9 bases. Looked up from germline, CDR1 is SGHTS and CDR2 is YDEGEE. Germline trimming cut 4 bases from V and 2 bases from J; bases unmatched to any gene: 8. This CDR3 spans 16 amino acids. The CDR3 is CASSRRGGPLTDTQYF. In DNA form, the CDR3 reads TGTGCCAGCAGCCGGCGGGGGGGGCCCCTCACAGATACGCAGTATTTT.

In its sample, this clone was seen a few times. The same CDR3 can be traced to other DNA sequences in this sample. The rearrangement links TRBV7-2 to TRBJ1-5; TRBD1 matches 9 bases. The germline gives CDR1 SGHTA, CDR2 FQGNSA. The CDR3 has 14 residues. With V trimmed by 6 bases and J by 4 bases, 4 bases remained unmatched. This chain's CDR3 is CASSLDRGNQPQHF. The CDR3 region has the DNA TGTGCCAGCAGTCTTGACAGGGGGAATCAGCCCCAGCATTTT.

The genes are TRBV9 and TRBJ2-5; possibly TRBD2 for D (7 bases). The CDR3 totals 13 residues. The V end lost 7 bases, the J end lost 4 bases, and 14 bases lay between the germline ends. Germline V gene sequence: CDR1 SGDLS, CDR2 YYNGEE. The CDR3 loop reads CASSRGPGETQYF. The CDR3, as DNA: TGTGCCAGCTCGCGGGGGCCTGGAGAGACCCAGTACTTC.

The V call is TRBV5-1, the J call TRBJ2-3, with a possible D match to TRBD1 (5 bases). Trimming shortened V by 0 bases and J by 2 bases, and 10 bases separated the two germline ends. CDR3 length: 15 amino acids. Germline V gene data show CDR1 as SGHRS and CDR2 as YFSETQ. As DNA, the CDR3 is TGCGCCAGCAGCTTGGGCAGGACATACACAGATACGCAGTATTTT. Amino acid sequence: CASSLGRTYTDTQYF.

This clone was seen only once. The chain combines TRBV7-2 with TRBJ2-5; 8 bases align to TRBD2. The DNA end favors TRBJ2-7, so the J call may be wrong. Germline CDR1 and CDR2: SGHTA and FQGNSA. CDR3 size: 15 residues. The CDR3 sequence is CASSLQRGGGYEQYF. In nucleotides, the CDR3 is TGTGCCAGCAGCTTACAACGGGGGGGCGGCTACGAGCAGTACTTC.

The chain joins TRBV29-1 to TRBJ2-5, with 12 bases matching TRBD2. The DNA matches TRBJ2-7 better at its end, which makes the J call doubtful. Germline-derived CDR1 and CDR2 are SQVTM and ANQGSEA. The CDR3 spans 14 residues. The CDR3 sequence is CSASLAGGPSEQYF. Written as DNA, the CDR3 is TGCAGCGCTTCCCTAGCGGGGGGGCCCAGCGAGCAGTACTTC.

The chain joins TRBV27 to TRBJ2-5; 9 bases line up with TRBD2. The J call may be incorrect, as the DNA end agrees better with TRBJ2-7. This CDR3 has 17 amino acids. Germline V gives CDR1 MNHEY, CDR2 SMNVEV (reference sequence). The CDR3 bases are TGTGCCAGCAGTTTCGTTGGGGTTAGCGGGGGATCCTACGAGCAGTACTTC. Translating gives CASSFVGVSGGSYEQYF.

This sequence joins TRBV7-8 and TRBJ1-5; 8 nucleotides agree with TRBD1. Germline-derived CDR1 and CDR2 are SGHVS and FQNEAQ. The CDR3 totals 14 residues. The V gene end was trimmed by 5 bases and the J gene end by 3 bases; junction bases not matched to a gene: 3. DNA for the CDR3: TGTGCCAGCAGCAAGGGACAGGTCAATCAGCCCCAGCATTTT. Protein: CASSKGQVNQPQHF.

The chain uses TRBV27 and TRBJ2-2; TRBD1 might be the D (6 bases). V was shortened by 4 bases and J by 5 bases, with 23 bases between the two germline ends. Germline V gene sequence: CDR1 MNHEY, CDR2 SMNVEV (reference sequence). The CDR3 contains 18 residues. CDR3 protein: CASSSLKTGNGRTGELFF. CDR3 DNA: TGTGCCAGCAGTTCCTTAAAAACAGGGAATGGGCGAACCGGGGAGCTGTTTTTT.

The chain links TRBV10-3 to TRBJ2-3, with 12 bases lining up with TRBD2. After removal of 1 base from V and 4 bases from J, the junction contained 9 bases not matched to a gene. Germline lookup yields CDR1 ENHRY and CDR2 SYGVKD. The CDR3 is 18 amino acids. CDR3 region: CAISELPSGGAWSDTQYF. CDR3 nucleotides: TGTGCCATCAGTGAGTTGCCTAGCGGGGGGGCTTGGTCAGATACGCAGTATTTT.

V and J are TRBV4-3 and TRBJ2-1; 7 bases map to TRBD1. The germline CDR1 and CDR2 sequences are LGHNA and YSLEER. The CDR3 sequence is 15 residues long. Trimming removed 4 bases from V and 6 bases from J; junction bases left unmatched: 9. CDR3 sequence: CASSRGQTVSNEQFF. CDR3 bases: TGCGCCAGCAGCCGGGGACAGACAGTCTCCAATGAGCAGTTCTTC.